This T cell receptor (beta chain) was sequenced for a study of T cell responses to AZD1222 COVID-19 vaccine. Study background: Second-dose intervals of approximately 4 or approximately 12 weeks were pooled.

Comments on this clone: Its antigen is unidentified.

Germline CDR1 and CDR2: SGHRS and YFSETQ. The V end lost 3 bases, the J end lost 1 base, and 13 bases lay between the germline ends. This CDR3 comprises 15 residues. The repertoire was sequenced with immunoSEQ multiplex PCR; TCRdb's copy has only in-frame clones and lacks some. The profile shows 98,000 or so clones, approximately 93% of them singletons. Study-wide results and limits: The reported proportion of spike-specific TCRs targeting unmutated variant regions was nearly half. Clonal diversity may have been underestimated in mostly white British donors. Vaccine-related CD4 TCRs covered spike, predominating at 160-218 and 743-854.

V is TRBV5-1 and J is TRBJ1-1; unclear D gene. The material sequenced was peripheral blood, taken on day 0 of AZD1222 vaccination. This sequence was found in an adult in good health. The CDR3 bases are TGCGCCAGCAGCTCGGAGGGCGTACCGAACACTGAAGCTTTCTTT. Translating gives CASSSEGVPNTEAFF. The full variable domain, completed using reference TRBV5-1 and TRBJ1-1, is KAGVTQTPRYLIKTRGQQVTLSCSPISGHRSVSWYQQTPGQGLQFLFEYFSETQRNKGNFPGRFSGRQFSNSRSEMNVSTLELGDSALYLCASSSEGVPNTEAFFGQGTRLTVV.